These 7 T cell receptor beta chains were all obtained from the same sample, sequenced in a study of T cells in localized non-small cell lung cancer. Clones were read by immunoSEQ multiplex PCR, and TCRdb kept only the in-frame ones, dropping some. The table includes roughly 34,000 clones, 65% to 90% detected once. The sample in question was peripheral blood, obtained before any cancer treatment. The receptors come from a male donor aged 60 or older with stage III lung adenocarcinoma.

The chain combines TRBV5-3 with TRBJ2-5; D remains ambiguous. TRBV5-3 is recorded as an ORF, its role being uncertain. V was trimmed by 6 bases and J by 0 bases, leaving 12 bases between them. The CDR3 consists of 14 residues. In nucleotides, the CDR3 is TGTGCCAGAACCGGCACAGTCCACCAAGAGACCCAGTACTTC. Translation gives CARTGTVHQETQYF.

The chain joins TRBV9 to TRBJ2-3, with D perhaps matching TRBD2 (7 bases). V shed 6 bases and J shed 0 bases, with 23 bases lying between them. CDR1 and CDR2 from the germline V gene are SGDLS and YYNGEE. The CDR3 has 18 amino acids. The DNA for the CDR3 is TGTGCCAGCATGAAGAATTACTACGGGGGGCTTAGCACAGATACGCAGTATTTT. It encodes CASMKNYYGGLSTDTQYF.

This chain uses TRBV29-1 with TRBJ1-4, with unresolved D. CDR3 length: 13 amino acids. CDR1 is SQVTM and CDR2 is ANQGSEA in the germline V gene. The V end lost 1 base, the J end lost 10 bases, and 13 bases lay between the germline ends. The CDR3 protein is CSVEGGAIGKLFF. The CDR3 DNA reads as TGCAGCGTTGAAGGAGGAGCTATCGGAAAACTGTTTTTT.

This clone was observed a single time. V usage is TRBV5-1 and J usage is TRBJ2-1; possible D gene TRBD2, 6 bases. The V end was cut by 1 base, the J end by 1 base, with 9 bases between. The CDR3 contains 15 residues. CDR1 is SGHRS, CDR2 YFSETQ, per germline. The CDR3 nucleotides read TGCGCCAGCAGCTTGAATGGGGGGTCCTACAATGAGCAGTTCTTC. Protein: CASSLNGGSYNEQFF.

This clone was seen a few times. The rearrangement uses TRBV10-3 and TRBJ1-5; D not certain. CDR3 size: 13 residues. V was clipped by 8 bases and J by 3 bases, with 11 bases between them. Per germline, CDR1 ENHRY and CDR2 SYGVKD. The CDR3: CAIGREINQPQHF. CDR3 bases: TGTGCCATCGGCCGGGAGATCAATCAGCCCCAGCATTTT.

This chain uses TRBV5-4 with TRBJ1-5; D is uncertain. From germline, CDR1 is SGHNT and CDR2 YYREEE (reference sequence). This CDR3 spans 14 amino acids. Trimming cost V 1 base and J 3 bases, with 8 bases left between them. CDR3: CASSLWGFNQPQHF. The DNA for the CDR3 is TGTGCCAGCAGCTTGTGGGGTTTCAATCAGCCCCAGCATTTT.

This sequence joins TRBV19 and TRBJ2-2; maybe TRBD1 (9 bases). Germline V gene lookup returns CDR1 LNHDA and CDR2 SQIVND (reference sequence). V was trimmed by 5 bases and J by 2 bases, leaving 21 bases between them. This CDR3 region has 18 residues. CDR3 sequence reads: CASSPRGGTGINTGELFF. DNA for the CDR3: TGTGCCAGTAGTCCCCGGGGGGGGACAGGGATAAACACCGGGGAGCTGTTTTTT.